These 13 T cell receptor beta chains originate from one sample sequenced in a study of cytomegalovirus exposure and HLA in healthy donors (dated by TCRdb to the late 2010s). Library construction relied on the immunoSEQ multiplex PCR assay. For the multiplex PCR, a mixture combining 60 forward primers for TCR Vbeta segments and 13 reverse primers for TCR Jbeta segments was used. TCRdb limited this immuneACCESS table to in-frame rearrangements with V and J called. A share of clones is missing; checked studies link under half to unresolved V genes, and the rest is unexplained. The sample records about 120,000 clones, 73% of which are singletons. The top ten constitute roughly 0.9% of the sample. Sequencing input: PBMCs. The source of these receptors is a woman younger than 45 in good health and CMV-seronegative.

The chain employs TRBV5-1 and TRBJ1-1; D uncertain. Germline V gene data show CDR1 as SGHRS and CDR2 as YFSETQ. Between the trimmed V and J ends, which lost 2 bases and 1 base, there was a span of 18 bases. The CDR3 runs 17 residues. The CDR3 sequence: CASSFVNGVAENTEAFF. In DNA, the CDR3 is TGCGCCAGCAGCTTCGTTAACGGCGTGGCGGAGAACACTGAAGCTTTCTTT.

The rearrangement links TRBV9 to TRBJ2-5; 13 nucleotides line up with TRBD2. Germline CDR1 and CDR2: SGDLS and YYNGEE. The CDR3 spans 18 residues. V shed 6 bases, J shed 5 bases, and the junction held 16 bases outside the gene matches. This CDR3 is CASTLLGLAGVRAETQYF. In DNA, the CDR3 is TGTGCCAGCACACTACTAGGACTAGCGGGGGTACGGGCGGAGACCCAGTACTTC. The entire variable domain, with the rest obtained from reference TRBV9 and TRBJ2-5, is as follows: DSGVTQTPKHLITATGQRVTLRCSPRSGDLSVYWYQQSLDQGLQFLIQYYNGEERAKGNILERFSAQQFPDLHSELNLSSLELGDSALYFCASTLLGLAGVRAETQYFGPGTRLLVL.

In its sample, this clone was seen once. V and J are TRBV6-5 and TRBJ2-7, with TRBD1 identical over 7 bases. V lost 5 bases, J lost 4 bases, and 8 bases stayed unmatched. The germline V gene encodes CDR1 MNHEY and CDR2 SVGAGI. The CDR3 sequence is 14 residues long. CDR3 nucleotide sequence: TGTGCCAGCAGTCTAGGGACAGAGCCTTACGAGCAGTACTTC. Translation: CASSLGTEPYEQYF.

The chain has TRBV6-5 and TRBJ1-1; 10 nucleotides match TRBD1. This CDR3 comprises 15 residues. The V gene end was trimmed by 2 bases and the J gene end by 5 bases; junction bases not matched to a gene: 5. CDR1 is MNHEY and CDR2 is SVGAGI in the germline V gene. Here the CDR3 DNA reads TGTGCCAGCAGTTACCCGGGGACAGGGGTTACTGAAGCTTTCTTT. The encoded protein is CASSYPGTGVTEAFF.

This chain uses TRBV29-1 with TRBJ2-5; TRBD1 aligns across 9 bases. Germline values: CDR1 SQVTM, CDR2 ANQGSEA. After removal of 4 bases from V and 3 bases from J, the junction contained 3 bases not matched to a gene. There are 13 residues in the CDR3. The CDR3 region is CSVVGQGKETQYF. Here the CDR3 DNA reads TGCAGCGTTGTCGGACAGGGGAAAGAGACCCAGTACTTC.

The chain links TRBV6-5 to TRBJ1-3; D is ambiguous. From germline, CDR1 is MNHEY and CDR2 SVGAGI. CDR3 length equals 15 residues. Trimming took 0 bases from V and 4 from J, leaving 10 bases between them. The DNA of the CDR3 is TGTGCCAGCAGTTACTCTGGTTATGAGGGAAACACCATATATTTT. It translates to CASSYSGYEGNTIYF.

This sequence joins TRBV28 and TRBJ1-1, with D possibly TRBD1 on 6 matching bases. Germline V gene sequence: CDR1 MDHEN, CDR2 SYDVKM. CDR3 size: 13 residues. The germline V and J ends were trimmed by 6 bases and 1 base, with 9 bases remaining between them. CDR3 bases: TGTGCCAGCAGCCCGGGACAGAACACTGAAGCTTTCTTT. Translating gives CASSPGQNTEAFF.

The genes are TRBV5-1 and TRBJ2-6, with 8 positions matching TRBD1. V shed 7 bases, J shed 2 bases, and the junction held 20 bases outside the gene matches. CDR1 SGHRS and CDR2 YFSETQ come from the germline V gene. The CDR3 has 20 amino acids. In nucleotides, the CDR3 is TGCGCCAGCGCATTAAACACTAAATGGACAGGGAGGACTGGGGCCAACGTCCTGACTTTC. Translation: CASALNTKWTGRTGANVLTF.

The J gene is TRBJ2-5, the V gene TRBV4-1, with TRBD1 identical over 8 bases. Germline V CDR1 and CDR2: MGHRA, YSYEKL. This CDR3 region has 17 residues. V shed 2 bases, J shed 0 bases, and the junction held 8 bases outside the gene matches. The CDR3 is CASSQSRGQENQETQYF. The CDR3 region has the DNA TGCGCCAGCAGCCAATCCCGGGGACAGGAGAACCAAGAGACCCAGTACTTC.

The chain carries TRBV11-2 and TRBJ2-1; maybe TRBD2 (5 bases). The CDR3 sequence is 14 residues long. Looked up from germline, CDR1 is SGHAT and CDR2 is FQNNGV. The V gene lost 1 base and the J gene lost 7 bases, with 11 bases spanning the gap. The chain's CDR3 is CASSLAGKWNEQFF. CDR3 in DNA: TGTGCCAGCAGCTTAGCGGGAAAGTGGAATGAGCAGTTCTTC.

V is TRBV5-1 and J is TRBJ1-6; D perhaps matches TRBD1 (6 bases). Deletions cut 1 base from V and 7 bases from J, with 9 bases between. The CDR3 loop spans 14 amino acids. Germline V CDR1 and CDR2: SGHRS, YFSETQ. The chain's CDR3 is CASSLRGTNSPLHF. In DNA form, the CDR3 reads TGCGCCAGCAGCTTGAGGGGGACAAATTCACCCCTCCACTTT.

The chain couples TRBV30 to TRBJ1-2; D unresolved. V was cut by 3 bases and J by 8 bases, with 16 bases left in between. The CDR3 has 13 amino acids. Per the germline V gene, CDR1 is GTSNPN and CDR2 is SVGIG (reference sequence). CDR3 region: CAWSTVIPGGYTF. CDR3 coding DNA: TGTGCCTGGAGCACAGTGATCCCTGGGGGCTACACCTTC.

Regarding this clone: Germline and junction disagree at one end, which may indicate a read error. The chain carries TRBV4-3 and TRBJ1-6; 10 nucleotides align to TRBD1. The CDR3 consists of 15 residues. Germline lookup yields CDR1 LGHNA and CDR2 YSLEER. The CDR3 nucleotides read TGCGCCAGCAGCCAACATGGGACAGGGGATTCCCCCCTCCACTTT. Translation: CASSQHGTGDSPLHF.